A single sample is the source of the 12 T cell receptor beta chains below, sequenced in a study of Graves' ophthalmopathy and Graves' hyperthyroidism. RNA transcripts were the source from which TCR beta CDR3 regions were amplified. Following a first-round RT-PCR that used HTBI primers, a second-round multiplex PCR was carried out. One entry per CDR3 protein, called by TCRdb with MiXCR from the multiplex PCR reads. The table has approximately 1.2 million distinct CDR3 sequences, roughly two fifths seen once; the top ten hold around 10%. Sequenced sample: peripheral blood or thyroid tissue (not recorded which). These receptors all stem from an adult man with Graves' hyperthyroidism.

The CDR3 sequence is CATSDGDRDAQYF. CDR3 nucleotide sequence: TGTGCCACCAGTGATGGGGACAGGGATGCCCAGTACTTC. The chain joins TRBV24-1 to TRBJ2-5; 9 bases are a match to TRBD1. This CDR3 is 13 amino acids long. Germline CDR1 reads KGHDR; CDR2 reads SFDVKD. Trimming removed 3 bases from V and 9 bases from J; junction bases left unmatched: 4.

This clonotype has a handful of counts. V gene TRBV7-9 combines with J gene TRBJ1-6; a weak D match, TRBD1 (5 bases). There are 15 residues in the CDR3. Trimming removed 3 bases from V and 7 bases from J, with 13 bases in between. Germline-derived CDR1 and CDR2 are SEHNR and FQNEAQ (reference sequence). CDR3 protein: CASSFIAGLNSPLHF. The CDR3 nucleotides are TGTGCCAGCAGCTTCATCGCAGGGCTAAATTCACCCCTCCACTTT.

This rearrangement joins TRBV27 to TRBJ2-2; TRBD1 matches 9 bases. The CDR3 is 15 amino acids. Germline CDR1 and CDR2: MNHEY and SMNVEV (reference sequence). J lost 4 bases, V lost 7 bases, and 7 bases had no gene match. The CDR3 DNA sequence: TGTGCCAGCAAGGGACAGGGAAGTTCCACCGGGGAGCTGTTTTTT. Amino acids: CASKGQGSSTGELFF.

This clonotype has just a few counts. CDR3 region: CALEISGYEQYF. In DNA form, the CDR3 reads TGTGCCCTGGAAATATCAGGTTACGAGCAGTACTTC. The chain is built from TRBV30 and TRBJ2-7; D is unclear. The CDR3 totals 12 residues. Germline CDR1 is GTSNPN and CDR2 is SVGIG (reference sequence). Trimming removed 8 bases at V and 4 bases at J, with 15 bases between.

The J gene is TRBJ1-4, the V gene TRBV6-5; D not resolved. Germline lookup yields CDR1 MNHEY and CDR2 SVGAGI. V dropped 4 bases and J dropped 5 bases, with 11 bases sitting between them. The CDR3 totals 14 residues. CDR3 protein: CASSSGSENEKLFF. CDR3 bases: TGTGCCAGCAGTTCCGGGTCCGAGAATGAAAAACTGTTTTTT.

The chain has TRBV12-3 or TRBV12-4 and TRBJ2-7, with 7 bases aligning to TRBD2. The CDR3 sequence is 14 residues long. With V trimmed by 7 bases and J by 3 bases, 9 bases remained unmatched. The CDR3 DNA is TGTGCCAGCAACTCGGGAGCGGGGTTCTACGAGCAGTACTTC. Translated, it gives CASNSGAGFYEQYF.

The rearrangement links TRBV10-3 to TRBJ1-1; D call uncertain. The CDR3 consists of 14 residues. Trimming stripped 2 bases from V and 5 bases from J, with 12 bases between. Germline assignment: CDR1 ENHRY and CDR2 SYGVKD. CDR3 amino acids: CAISEEGAGTEAFF. CDR3 DNA: TGTGCCATCAGTGAGGAGGGCGCGGGGACTGAAGCTTTCTTT.

The V call is TRBV7-9, the J call TRBJ2-7, with D perhaps matching TRBD1 (5 bases). The CDR3 extends over 12 amino acids. The V and J ends lost 6 bases and 6 bases respectively, with 12 bases between them. In germline, CDR1 is SEHNR, CDR2 FQNEAQ (reference sequence). The CDR3 coding sequence is TGTGCCAGCAGTCCCGACAGTGTCGAGCAGTACTTC. Amino acids: CASSPDSVEQYF.

This CDR3 reads CASSAADRGKTEAFF. The CDR3 DNA is TGTGCCAGCAGCGCCGCGGACAGGGGGAAAACTGAAGCTTTCTTT. The gene calls are TRBV7-3 and TRBJ1-1; 10 bases are shared with TRBD1. V shed 5 bases and J 5 bases; nucleotides not matched to a gene: 8. The CDR3 is 15 amino acids. Germline V gene lookup returns CDR1 SGHTA and CDR2 FQGTGA.

The chain joins TRBV10-3 to TRBJ1-5, with 11 bases identical to TRBD1. CDR1 ENHRY and CDR2 SYGVKD come from the germline V gene. V shed 1 base, J shed 6 bases, and the junction held 5 bases outside the gene matches. This CDR3 is 16 amino acids long. The CDR3 sequence is CAISEWDRGESQPQHF. The CDR3 DNA reads as TGTGCCATCAGTGAGTGGGACAGGGGGGAAAGTCAGCCCCAGCATTTT.

The chain uses TRBV3-1 and TRBJ1-4, with 8 bases that match TRBD1. There are 17 residues in the CDR3. The V gene's germline CDR1 is LGHDT and CDR2 YNNKEL (reference sequence). Germline trimming cut 1 base from V and 5 bases from J; bases unmatched to any gene: 9. The CDR3 DNA reads as TGTGCCAGCAGCCAAGGGACAGGGTTAAACTTCAATGAAAAACTGTTTTTT. Amino acid sequence: CASSQGTGLNFNEKLFF. Complete variable domain (other parts from reference TRBV3-1 and TRBJ1-4): DTAVSQTPKYLVTQMGNDKSIKCEQNLGHDTMYWYKQDSKKFLKIMFSYNNKELIINETVPNRFSPKSPDKAHLNLHINSLELGDSAVYFCASSQGTGLNFNEKLFFGSGTQLSVL.

Only a few counts were recorded for this clonotype. The genes are TRBV6-2 or TRBV6-3 and TRBJ1-5; D possibly corresponds to TRBD1 (5 bases). V was pared by 6 bases and J by 2 bases, with 14 bases between. Germline assignment: CDR1 MNHEY and CDR2 SVGEGT. This CDR3 is built from 15 residues. The chain's CDR3 is CASRIREGGNQPQHF. CDR3 coding DNA: TGTGCCAGCAGGATCAGGGAGGGTGGCAATCAGCCCCAGCATTTT.